The 15 T cell receptor beta chains reported below all come from one sample, sequenced in a study of T cells in Graves' hyperthyroidism and ophthalmopathy. What was amplified from RNA transcripts were TCR beta CDR3 regions. A set of HTBI primers served as the primers for a first-round RT-PCR of the TCR CDR3. MiXCR, applied by TCRdb to the multiplex PCR reads, yields one record per CDR3 protein. The profile shows more than 500,000 distinct CDR3 sequences, 12% to 15% of them singletons. Sequencing was done on a sample of blood. Source of these receptors: a woman in her 40s with Graves' hyperthyroidism.

The gene calls are TRBV5-6 and TRBJ2-3; D gene ambiguous. V lost 3 bases to trimming and J lost 0 bases, with 8 bases between them. This CDR3 comprises 14 residues. Germline V lookup: CDR1 SGHDT, CDR2 YYEEEE. Written as DNA, the CDR3 is TGTGCCAGCAGCTCCTCTTCTAGCACAGATACGCAGTATTTT. It encodes CASSSSSSTDTQYF.

The chain uses TRBV10-1 and TRBJ2-5, with TRBD2 matching over 8 bases. The trim removed 0 bases at V and 4 bases at J, leaving 4 bases unmatched. Germline CDR1 reads WNHNN; CDR2 reads SYGVQD (reference sequence). The CDR3 runs 15 residues. CDR3: CASSESGGGRETQYF. CDR3 bases: TGCGCCAGCAGTGAGTCAGGCGGGGGGCGAGAGACCCAGTACTTC.

This clonotype was found many times. The chain is built from TRBV7-2 and TRBJ2-5; D is unclear. V was clipped by 1 base and J by 5 bases, with 14 bases between them. The germline CDR1 and CDR2 sequences are SGHTA and FQGNSA. The length of the CDR3 is 15 residues. The CDR3 loop is CASSLEFQRRETQYF. CDR3 coding DNA: TGTGCCAGCAGCTTAGAATTCCAACGGCGGGAGACCCAGTACTTC.

This clonotype was seen only a few times. The V call is TRBV3-1, the J call TRBJ2-7; TRBD2 matches at 11 bases. V was clipped by 4 bases and J by 7 bases; unmatched bases: 3. Germline V gene sequence: CDR1 LGHDT, CDR2 YNNKEL (reference sequence). This CDR3 region has 13 residues. As DNA, the CDR3 is TGTGCCAGCAGCCCGACTAGCGGGGAGGAGCAGTACTTC. Translated: CASSPTSGEEQYF.

This clonotype was seen more than once but under ten times. Given a much more abundant clone one base away, this may be a read error. V usage is TRBV2 and J usage is TRBJ2-1, with D tentatively TRBD1 or TRBD2 (7 bases each). Between the trimmed V and J ends, which lost 5 bases and 8 bases, there was a span of 19 bases. Germline V CDR1 and CDR2: SNHLY, FYNNEI. This CDR3 has 15 amino acids. Here the CDR3 DNA reads TGTGCCAGCAGTCGAGGTGAGACAGGGAGGGATGAGCAGTTCTTC. Translated: CASSRGETGRDEQFF.

This clonotype was counted only a few times. The V and J genes are TRBV10-3 and TRBJ2-2, with D possibly being TRBD2 (5 bases). CDR3 length: 13 amino acids. Germline V lookup: CDR1 ENHRY, CDR2 SYGVKD. The germline V and J ends were trimmed by 6 bases and 3 bases, with 8 bases remaining between them. The chain's CDR3 is CAIRGADTGELFF. The CDR3 region has the DNA TGTGCCATCAGGGGAGCGGACACCGGGGAGCTGTTTTTT.

Many counts were recorded for this clonotype. The J gene is TRBJ2-7, the V gene TRBV2; D gene uncertain. Germline assignment: CDR1 SNHLY and CDR2 FYNNEI. This CDR3 contains 12 residues. V was pared by 8 bases and J by 1 base, with 9 bases between. Here the CDR3 DNA reads TGTGCCAGCTATGGGCGATCCTACGAGCAGTACTTC. Encoded protein: CASYGRSYEQYF.

The J gene is TRBJ2-1, the V gene TRBV9; 11 positions agree with TRBD1. In germline, CDR1 is SGDLS, CDR2 YYNGEE. V lost 4 bases and J lost 7; bases outside the gene matches: 7. The CDR3 covers 15 residues. The CDR3 loop is CASSPGQGAKNEQFF. The DNA of the CDR3 is TGTGCCAGCAGCCCAGGACAGGGGGCAAAAAATGAGCAGTTCTTC.

This clonotype was detected a few times. The chain carries TRBV20-1 and TRBJ1-5; D is ambiguous. CDR1 is DFQATT and CDR2 is SNEGSKA in the germline V gene (reference sequence). V shed 4 bases and J shed 2 bases, with 24 bases lying between them. The CDR3 has 18 amino acids. CDR3 bases: TGCAGTGCTATGGTTATCGGTGACCCGAAAGTGGGCAATCAGCCCCAGCATTTT. Residues: CSAMVIGDPKVGNQPQHF.

The table lists this clonotype with many counts. The DNA is left out, because the CDR3 cannot be placed on it with certainty; the CDR3 is given as TCRdb lists it. The chain links TRBV2 to TRBJ2-7; the table assigns TRBD2, which was not confirmed against the DNA. The CDR3 is 22 residues long, ends included. CDR1 is SNHLY and CDR2 is FYNNEI in the germline V gene. The CDR3 sequence is CASSIRDSYEQYFGPGVHEQYF.

This clonotype was detected ten times or more. The chain has TRBV5-6 and TRBJ1-1; no definite D call. CDR3 length: 11 amino acids. CDR1 is SGHDT and CDR2 is YYEEEE in the germline V gene. With 2 bases removed from V and 6 bases from J, the gap between germline ends came to 5 bases. The CDR3 is CASSFLAEAFF. The CDR3 nucleotides read TGTGCCAGCAGCTTTCTCGCTGAAGCTTTCTTT.

In its sample, this clonotype was seen many times. CDR3 nucleotides: TGTGCCAGCAGTGAGCCAGGACGGAGTTGGCCCCAGCATTTT. It yields the protein CASSEPGRSWPQHF. The genes are TRBV6-1 and TRBJ1-5; D remains ambiguous. The CDR3 is 14 residues long. Between the trimmed V and J ends, which lost 3 bases and 9 bases, there was a span of 15 bases. Germline-derived CDR1 and CDR2 are MNHNS and SASEGT.

The gene calls are TRBV5-1 and TRBJ2-5; perhaps TRBD1 as D (6 bases). Germline V gene data show CDR1 as SGHRS and CDR2 as YFSETQ. The CDR3 covers 16 residues. Trimming left V 3 bases short and J 1 base short, with 16 bases between. CDR3 sequence reads: CASSYLPGTIQETQYF. The DNA for the CDR3 is TGCGCCAGCAGCTATTTACCCGGGACAATCCAAGAGACCCAGTACTTC. Based on the CDR3 plus reference TRBV5-1 and TRBJ2-5, the full variable domain is KAGVTQTPRYLIKTRGQQVTLSCSPISGHRSVSWYQQTPGQGLQFLFEYFSETQRNKGNFPGRFSGRQFSNSRSEMNVSTLELGDSALYLCASSYLPGTIQETQYFGPGTRLLVL.

The CDR3 reads CASSLSVSGSTDTQYF. CDR3 nucleotides: TGTGCCAGCAGCTTATCGGTTAGCGGGAGCACAGATACGCAGTATTTT. The genes are TRBV7-3 and TRBJ2-3; 7 bases align to TRBD2. The CDR3 contains 16 residues. J gave up 0 bases and V 2 bases, and 5 bases lay outside the gene matches. Germline CDR1 is SGHTA and CDR2 is FQGTGA.

In its sample, this clonotype was seen many times. This sequence joins TRBV7-9 and TRBJ2-1; 9 bases map to TRBD2. The V and J ends lost 4 bases and 8 bases, in that order; junction bases with no gene match: 9. There are 15 residues in the CDR3. The germline V gene encodes CDR1 SEHNR and CDR2 FQNEAQ (reference sequence). CDR3 sequence reads: CASSSLAGPVDEQFF. The DNA for the CDR3 is TGTGCCAGCAGCTCCCTAGCGGGGCCTGTGGATGAGCAGTTCTTC.